The 24 T cell receptor beta chains in this list originate from one sample, sequenced in a study of blood T cells in healthy people across ages. A second roughly 6 to 12 cycle PCR used barcoded and J-beta primers. A single record per CDR3 protein comes from TCRdb applying MiXCR to the 5' RACE reads. The data hold around 280,000 distinct CDR3 sequences, with less than 30% observed a single time. Sequenced material: blood. Receptors originate from a woman aged 70-85 years in good health.

This clonotype was seen a handful of times. CDR3 loop: CASSSGTENSPLHF. In DNA form, the CDR3 reads TGTGCCAGCTCCTCCGGGACGGAGAATTCACCCCTCCACTTT. The gene calls are TRBV18 and TRBJ1-6; weak D call: TRBD1 (5 bases). This CDR3 is 14 amino acids long. V dropped 6 bases and J dropped 7 bases, with 13 bases sitting between them. Germline V lookup: CDR1 KGHSH, CDR2 LQKENI.

The table lists this clonotype with a few counts. J is TRBJ2-4 and V is TRBV20-1; D is possibly TRBD1 (5 bases). The V end was cut by 5 bases, the J end by 2 bases, with 10 bases between. The CDR3 contains 13 residues. CDR1 is DFQATT and CDR2 is SNEGSKA in the germline V gene (reference sequence). DNA of the CDR3: TGCAGTGCTGGCGCAGGGACCAAAAACATTCAGTACTTC. Its protein is CSAGAGTKNIQYF.

The sample holds a few counts of this clonotype. This chain connects TRBV2 to TRBJ1-1; no reliable D call. V was cut by 6 bases and J by 0 bases, with 5 bases left in between. The V gene's germline CDR1 is SNHLY and CDR2 FYNNEI. The length of the CDR3 is 12 residues. The CDR3 loop reads CASRLMNTEAFF. The CDR3 DNA sequence: TGTGCCAGCAGACTAATGAACACTGAAGCTTTCTTT. Complete variable domain (other parts from reference TRBV2 and TRBJ1-1): EPEVTQTPSHQVTQMGQEVILRCVPISNHLYFYWYRQILGQKVEFLVSFYNNEISEKSEIFDDQFSVERPDGSNFTLKIRSTKLEDSAMYFCASRLMNTEAFFGQGTRLTVV.

The genes are TRBV6-1 and TRBJ2-2, with D perhaps TRBD2 (5 bases). Trimming removed 1 base at V and 10 bases at J, with 10 bases between. Germline V lookup: CDR1 MNHNS, CDR2 SASEGT. This CDR3 region has 13 residues. CDR3 region: CASSEVGVSELFF. As DNA, the CDR3 is TGTGCCAGCAGTGAAGTGGGAGTCTCGGAGCTGTTTTTT.

This clonotype was observed a handful of times. The chain joins TRBV29-1 to TRBJ1-3, with a tentative D call TRBD1 (6 bases). The length of the CDR3 is 13 residues. Per germline, CDR1 SQVTM and CDR2 ANQGSEA. The ends were cut back, 4 bases at V and 4 bases at J, with 11 bases in the middle. The CDR3 nucleotides read TGCAGCGTTGCGCAGGGGAGGGGAAACACCATATATTTT. Amino acid sequence: CSVAQGRGNTIYF.

The chain uses TRBV3-1 and TRBJ1-1; maybe TRBD1 (5 bases). Trimming shortened V by 7 bases and J by 2 bases, and 11 bases separated the two germline ends. This CDR3 has 13 amino acids. The V gene's germline CDR1 is LGHDT and CDR2 YNNKEL (reference sequence). The CDR3 DNA is TGTGCCAGCACCCTGGACACTAACACTGAAGCTTTCTTT. Translating gives CASTLDTNTEAFF.

This clonotype has a handful of counts. The V call is TRBV18, the J call TRBJ2-7; weak D call: TRBD1 (5 bases). The V and J ends lost 4 bases and 3 bases respectively, with 10 bases between them. CDR3 length equals 13 residues. Germline V gene data show CDR1 as KGHSH and CDR2 as LQKENI. The CDR3 nucleotides read TGTGCCAGCTCACATATGGACATCTACGAGCAGTACTTC. Amino acids: CASSHMDIYEQYF.

Only a few counts were recorded for this clonotype. The chain recombines TRBV28 with TRBJ2-2; a possible D gene is TRBD1 (5 bases). Trimming removed 7 bases from V and 6 bases from J, with 18 bases in between. Germline CDR1 MDHEN, CDR2 SYDVKM. CDR3 length: 15 residues. The CDR3 region is CASNLRQGRAGELFF. The CDR3 bases are TGTGCCAGCAACCTGCGCCAGGGAAGGGCCGGGGAGCTGTTTTTT.

This clonotype was found a few times. V is TRBV15 and J is TRBJ1-1; TRBD1 is a possible D gene (5 bases). The CDR3 loop spans 12 amino acids. V was pared by 1 base and J by 10 bases, with 10 bases between. The V gene's germline CDR1 is LNHNV and CDR2 YYDKDF (reference sequence). In DNA form, the CDR3 reads TGTGCCACCAGCAGAGTTGGGGGGGGAGCTTTCTTT. Translation: CATSRVGGGAFF.

This chain uses TRBV3-1 with TRBJ1-4; D call uncertain. V was cut by 0 bases and J by 4 bases, with 12 bases left in between. Germline V gene lookup returns CDR1 LGHDT and CDR2 YNNKEL (reference sequence). This CDR3 region has 16 residues. CDR3 sequence: CASSQDGRGSNEKLFF. CDR3 bases: TGTGCCAGCAGCCAAGATGGTCGCGGGAGTAATGAAAAACTGTTTTTT.

J is TRBJ2-5 and V is TRBV24-1; D may match TRBD1 or TRBD2 (5 bases each). V gave up 3 bases and J gave up 5 bases, with 18 bases separating them. Germline CDR1 KGHDR, CDR2 SFDVKD. The CDR3 covers 16 residues. CDR3 nucleotide sequence: TGTGCCACCAGTGATCCGGGGTCAGGGCTTGGGGAGACCCAGTACTTC. Protein sequence: CATSDPGSGLGETQYF.

This clonotype occurred a few times. The chain links TRBV20-1 to TRBJ2-3; perhaps TRBD2 as D (6 bases). Germline values: CDR1 DFQATT, CDR2 SNEGSKA (reference sequence). This CDR3 has 15 residues. V lost 6 bases and J 5 bases, leaving 21 bases between the germline ends. CDR3 sequence (DNA): TGCAGTGCCGAACGCGGGACGGGAAAAGGAGATACGCAGTATTTT. It is translated as CSAERGTGKGDTQYF.

This clonotype was picked up many times. CDR3 coding DNA: TGCGCCAGCAGTGAGAAGGGTTTAGACTATGGCTACACCTTC. Translation gives CASSEKGLDYGYTF. The chain employs TRBV10-2 and TRBJ1-2; D gene uncertain. There are 14 residues in the CDR3. The germline CDR1 and CDR2 sequences are WSHSY and SAAADI. V lost 2 bases to trimming and J lost 3 bases, with 10 bases between them.

The chain recombines TRBV7-3 with TRBJ2-2; the D is unclear. CDR1 is SGHTA and CDR2 is FQGTGA in the germline V gene. The CDR3 totals 14 residues. V lost 5 bases and J 1 base, leaving 8 bases between the germline ends. CDR3 residues: CASSTGRNTGELFF. The CDR3 DNA is TGTGCCAGCAGCACCGGACGGAACACCGGGGAGCTGTTTTTT.

The chain links TRBV20-1 to TRBJ2-5, with 7 nucleotides matching TRBD2. J was trimmed by 2 bases and V by 5 bases; bases with no gene match: 11. CDR1 and CDR2 from the germline V gene are DFQATT and SNEGSKA (reference sequence). The CDR3 loop spans 15 amino acids. CDR3 DNA: TGCAGTGCTGAACAAGGAAGCGGGAAACAAGAGACCCAGTACTTC. It yields the protein CSAEQGSGKQETQYF.

V and J are TRBV7-6 and TRBJ2-7; D is ambiguous. This CDR3 region has 16 residues. V was pared by 5 bases and J by 0 bases, with 17 bases between. The germline CDR1 and CDR2 sequences are SGHVS and FNYEAQ. Written as DNA, the CDR3 is TGTGCCAGCAGCCCAAATGGGCAGCTGAGCTCCTACGAGCAGTACTTC. It specifies CASSPNGQLSSYEQYF.

J is TRBJ2-7 and V is TRBV4-1; D gene unclear. CDR3 size: 16 residues. Germline V gene data show CDR1 as MGHRA and CDR2 as YSYEKL. Trimming left V 6 bases short and J 2 bases short, with 20 bases between. The CDR3 nucleotides are TGCGCCAGCAGTCTGGGTCCCTACGGCCTCCCCTACGAGCAGTACTTC. Encoded protein: CASSLGPYGLPYEQYF.

The chain joins TRBV7-6 to TRBJ2-2; D remains unclear. The CDR3 length is 13 residues. The germline CDR1 and CDR2 sequences are SGHVS and FNYEAQ. Trimming removed 2 bases at V and 8 bases at J, with 9 bases between. In DNA form, the CDR3 reads TGTGCCAGCAGCTTATCACCCAGGGGGGAGCTGTTTTTT. Amino acids: CASSLSPRGELFF.

This chain connects TRBV3-1 to TRBJ1-1; the D is unclear. The CDR3 consists of 15 residues. The V end lost 0 bases, the J end lost 0 bases, and 8 bases lay between the germline ends. Per the germline V gene, CDR1 is LGHDT and CDR2 is YNNKEL (reference sequence). The DNA of the CDR3 is TGTGCCAGCAGCCAAGACCTCTTGGTGAACACTGAAGCTTTCTTT. Translating gives CASSQDLLVNTEAFF.

This clonotype was detected once. This chain uses TRBV20-1 with TRBJ2-1, with a weak D call TRBD1 (5 bases). The length of the CDR3 is 14 residues. Germline loops: CDR1 DFQATT, CDR2 SNEGSKA (reference sequence). The V end lost 6 bases, the J end lost 4 bases, and 16 bases lay between the germline ends. The CDR3 is CSAPTETFYNEQFF. CDR3 coding DNA: TGCAGTGCCCCGACAGAAACCTTTTACAATGAGCAGTTCTTC.

This clonotype was recorded a few times. This may arise from a read error, as a much more abundant clone is one base away. V and J are TRBV7-2 and TRBJ2-5; tentatively, D is TRBD1 (5 bases). The germline CDR1 and CDR2 sequences are SGHTA and FQGNSA. This CDR3 is built from 13 residues. V was cut by 8 bases and J by 2 bases, with 12 bases left in between. CDR3 nucleotide sequence: TGTGCCAGCGGCCCCGGACAACAAGAGACCCAGTACTTC. Translating gives CASGPGQQETQYF.

About this clonotype itself: A much larger clonotype is one base distant, so this may be a read error. The chain recombines TRBV28 with TRBJ2-6; D gene unclear. The CDR3 length is 12 residues. Trimming cost V 7 bases and J 0 bases, with 1 base left between them. CDR1 is MDHEN, CDR2 SYDVKM, per germline. CDR3 residues: CASTSGANVLTF. CDR3 nucleotide sequence: TGTGCCAGCACCTCTGGGGCCAACGTCCTGACTTTC.

The chain joins TRBV28 to TRBJ2-1; 7 nucleotides agree with TRBD1. The CDR3 sequence is 17 residues long. The V segment lost 6 bases and the J segment 0 bases; nucleotides outside the gene matches: 11. Per the germline V gene, CDR1 is MDHEN and CDR2 is SYDVKM. The CDR3 loop is CASSFAGGVSSYNEQFF. CDR3 DNA sequence: TGTGCCAGCAGCTTTGCAGGGGGAGTGAGCTCCTACAATGAGCAGTTCTTC.

The chain has TRBV7-2 and TRBJ2-6; tentatively, D is TRBD2 (5 bases). CDR3 length equals 15 residues. The germline CDR1 and CDR2 sequences are SGHTA and FQGNSA. Trimming stripped 5 bases from V and 2 bases from J, with 10 bases between. In nucleotides, the CDR3 is TGTGCCAGCAGCCCGGTACTAGCTGGGGCCAACGTCCTGACTTTC. As protein: CASSPVLAGANVLTF.